Listed here are 4 T cell receptor beta chains from one sample, sequenced in a study of blood T cells in healthy people across ages. A sample-barcoded 5' primer and a J-beta primer mix were used in a second PCR of roughly 6 to 11 cycles. TCRdb processed the 5' RACE reads anew with MiXCR; each CDR3 protein has one entry. The table lists 800,000 or so distinct CDR3 sequences, around 62% of them singletons. The sequencing sample was made of blood. The receptors here all came from a man younger than 40 in good health.

This chain links TRBV10-3 with TRBJ1-1, with a possible D match to TRBD1 (5 bases). The V gene lost 7 bases and the J gene lost 0 bases, with 9 bases spanning the gap. Germline V CDR1 and CDR2: ENHRY, SYGVKD. This CDR3 comprises 13 residues. The CDR3 protein is CAITGRMNTEAFF. CDR3 sequence (DNA): TGTGCCATCACGGGACGGATGAACACTGAAGCTTTCTTT.

A single count supports this clonotype. The rearrangement links TRBV20-1 to TRBJ2-5; a possible D gene is TRBD2 (6 bases). Trimming cost V 5 bases and J 0 bases, with 13 bases left between them. Per germline, CDR1 DFQATT and CDR2 SNEGSKA (reference sequence). The CDR3 consists of 14 residues. The CDR3 DNA sequence: TGCAGTGCTGAGGCTAGCGCTTACCAAGAGACCCAGTACTTC. Amino acid sequence: CSAEASAYQETQYF.

The CDR3 nucleotides are TGCAGCGTTGAAGTGGGGAGGGGAATTCTGAATGAGCAGTTCTTC. It codes for CSVEVGRGILNEQFF. The chain couples TRBV29-1 to TRBJ2-1; 7 bases match TRBD2. V was clipped by 1 base and J by 7 bases; unmatched bases: 10. The CDR3 consists of 15 residues. CDR1 SQVTM and CDR2 ANQGSEA come from the germline V gene.

This clonotype turned up a few times. The chain employs TRBV6-2 or TRBV6-3 and TRBJ1-5, with TRBD1 identical over 7 bases. The CDR3 consists of 15 residues. CDR1 and CDR2 (germline): MNHEY, SVGEGT. V lost 2 bases to trimming and J lost 6 bases; unmatched junction nucleotides: 7. The CDR3 is CASSYERGHGQPQHF. DNA of the CDR3: TGTGCCAGCAGTTACGAAAGGGGGCACGGTCAGCCCCAGCATTTT.